This T cell receptor (beta chain) was captured by sequencing in a study of Graves' ophthalmopathy and Graves' hyperthyroidism. Findings and limits, study-wide: A majority of expanded thyroid clonotypes exceeding 0.001 frequency were likewise present in blood.

The CDR3 spans 14 residues. Germline CDR1 is MDHEN and CDR2 is SYDVKM. RNA transcripts yielded amplified TCR beta CDR3 regions. In the first round, RT-PCR was carried out with HTBI primers, and a multiplex PCR formed the second round. TCRdb reprocessed the multiplex PCR reads via MiXCR and lists one record per CDR3 protein. Counted here are roughly 600,000 distinct CDR3 sequences, under 45% occurring once; the ten biggest clones make up about 4.1%. About this clonotype itself: The target antigen is unknown. The junction does not match germline at one end; this may be a read error.

Sequenced sample: peripheral blood or thyroid tissue (not recorded which). The source of this sequence is an adult man with Graves' hyperthyroidism. The V and J genes are TRBV28 and TRBJ2-2, with D unresolved. The CDR3 reads CASSFRAKTGELFF. CDR3 nucleotide sequence: TGTGCCAGCAGTTTTAGGGCGAAAACCGGGGAGCTGTTTTTT.